This T cell receptor (beta chain) was documented in a study of blood T cell repertoires in COVID-19. Study at large: The samples span acute and convalescent COVID-19 from the United States, Italy and Spain. Sample material is recorded as cDNA or gDNA derived from T cells, B-cell-depleted T cells, or PBMCs.

Here immunoSEQ multiplex PCR was the method, and the copy in TCRdb shows in-frame clones only, minus some. The sample has approximately 150,000 clones; approximately 79% are singletons. The sequenced material came from peripheral blood. The receptor's source is a man aged 50 to 59 with active or convalescent COVID-19.

The CDR3 spells CASSVARGNEQFF. Here the CDR3 DNA reads TGTGCCAGCAGTGTCGCCCGGGGGAATGAGCAGTTCTTC. V gene TRBV6-4 combines with J gene TRBJ2-1; D may be TRBD2 (6 bases). Germline lookup yields CDR1 MRHNA and CDR2 SNTAGT. The CDR3 runs to 13 residues. Trimming removed 4 bases at V and 7 bases at J, with 11 bases between.